This T cell receptor (beta chain) is drawn from a study of cytomegalovirus exposure and HLA in healthy donors (dated by TCRdb to 2015 to 2018). Some background on the complete study: An earlier analysis of approximately 640 of the donors reported more than 250 Gb of sequence data and some 120 million unique TCR beta sequences from about 179 million T cells. To study patterns of TCR occurrence, a later analysis re-analyzed previously published TCR beta repertoires from 650 to 750 donors and added high-resolution HLA genotyping. In addition to the first cohort of around 670 subjects, a separate validation cohort of approximately 130 different subjects was used. An earlier analysis of approximately 640 of the donors applied high-throughput TCR beta sequencing to assess whether each TCR beta V gene segment acted as functional or pseudogenic. Of the approximately 400 genotyped donors, 80% to 90% were placed in the genetic ancestry cluster associated with self-reported Caucasian donors. Donor age, sex, ethnicity and CMV serostatus were compiled alongside the repertoire data. Rather than using new phenotypic data, the later analysis identified candidate immune exposures from TCR beta sequences and from how often those sequences occurred across donors. In a later genetic analysis, genome-wide SNP genotypes for about three fifths of the 666 donors were used, and that subset was treated as a discovery cohort. The study profiled the T cell repertoires of fewer than 850 subjects by immunosequencing and related them to cytomegalovirus serostatus. About five DR-DQ haplotypes were treated as single units for association and clustering because of strong linkage in the cohort. To predict cytomegalovirus infection status, the study brought together high-throughput TCR immunosequencing, statistical association of individual TCRs with disease status, and machine learning. On average, 235,054 unique TCR beta nucleotide sequences were sequenced per donor among 398 genotyped donors of the cohort, with roughly 18% of those sequences being non-productive. HLA typing covered class I and class II loci at four-digit resolution. The aim of the study was to test whether cataloging public T cell receptors could identify signatures of past pathogen exposure. Typing coverage differed by locus: A, B, C, DRB1 and DQB1 were typed in about 629-630 donors, DQA1 in about 510, DPA1 in 600 to 610, and DPB1 in just under 490. Every repertoire in the discovery cohort had been generated on one and the same sequencing platform. An early release covering 550 to 700 HLA-typed donors comprised about 300 gigabases of sequencing data and 65 million to 100 million unique TCR sequences. The investigation overall reported the following: In a later analysis, some 17,000 TCR beta sequences were associated with specific HLA alleles at a false discovery rate of 0.05. Strong co-occurrence of HLA alleles, especially DR and DQ, made assigning TCR associations to individual alleles difficult. Some IMGT-functional V segments, including TRBV6-2 and TRBV6-3, could not be told apart with the 87-base-pair reads, so those segments were excluded. Across donors, most TCR sequences were observed very rarely, whereas some public TCRs were present in many individuals. The sequencing pipeline was judged likely to have produced a cluster of highly shared sequence variants as a technical artifact. Compared with the roughly 710-donor mean, donors in an Asian-associated ancestry cluster had fewer N-insertions in productive TCRs, according to a later genetic analysis. Because HLA typing was missing for some donors at each locus, association tests included only the typed subset. In a later analysis, TCR association rates were found to vary across HLA loci, with the most associated TCRs seen for DRB1 alleles and the fewest for HLA-C alleles. Roughly uniform sequencing depth across donors was assumed in presence/absence analyses, although this assumption may not hold. The authors suggested that the approach could potentially be generalized to other disease states and immunological phenotypes. In a later analysis, most CMV-associated TCR beta chains were found to appear HLA-restricted, with HLA associations seemingly driven largely by CMV exposure. In the study, roughly 160 TCR beta chains were listed as associated with cytomegalovirus. Only TCR beta chains were sequenced in this cohort, and the absence of alpha or paired-chain data limited detectable features. In both the original and validation cohorts, the classifier was reported to diagnose cytomegalovirus status with high specificity and sensitivity. An association between a missense DCLRE1C variant and V-gene and J-gene trimming of TCR beta chains was found in a later genetic analysis and replicated in an independent cohort. For the cohort, immune exposure information was limited to CMV serostatus. A further reported finding was that TCR beta sequences accurately predicted the HLA-A and HLA-B alleles for most subjects in the first cohort. The earlier analysis of some 560 of the donors excluded 15 to 20 rarely observed V segments, including chromosome 9 orphons, because counts were too low. A few of the identified cytomegalovirus-associated TCR beta chains were confirmed in vitro to be specific for cytomegalovirus antigens. A later analysis reported that several top co-occurrence clusters appeared linked to parvovirus B19, influenza, CMV and Epstein-Barr virus. Correlated functional status among segregating V segments might reflect linkage disequilibrium, but an unknown experimental factor could not be ruled out. In a later analysis, HLA-associated TCR beta chains were found to be more clonally expanded and to have lower generation probabilities than equally common non-associated chains. An earlier analysis of roughly 570 of the donors showed that most TCR beta V segments appeared in productive rearrangements either about 87% or about 30% of the time, which broadly matched IMGT annotations.

A remark on this clone: No cognate antigen has been identified for it. No much larger clone exists at a distance of one base, and base qualities are not known.

From the cysteine up to the phenylalanine, the CDR3 has a length of 16 residues. Just CDR3 DNA is preserved here, 48 bases in frame from base 1. Based on the germline V gene (reference sequence), the CDR1 and CDR2 sequences are LNHDA and SQIVND. The germline V and J ends show losses of 4 bases and 8 bases respectively, and no gene match explains 7 bases of the junction. In total, 630 or so healthy bone marrow donors made up the cohort. Cohort members were all nominally healthy when sampled, although unrecorded immune exposures were likely present. The donor tested CMV seropositive, placing the donor among the 289 seropositive members of the cohort. A peripheral blood sample was collected from each donor, and TCR beta sequencing was performed on peripheral blood mononuclear cells. The Qiagen DNeasy Blood Extraction Kit was used to extract genomic DNA from the blood cell samples. Library preparation employed the immunoSEQ multiplex PCR assay. A mixture of 60 forward primers for TCR Vbeta segments and 13 reverse primers for TCR Jbeta segments was used in the multiplex PCR. A multiplex PCR assay on genomic DNA amplified the CDR3 region of rearranged TCR beta genes. The amplified TCR beta libraries were sequenced on the Illumina HiSeq System as 87-base-pair reads. The authors' pipeline ran thus. A later analysis counted tens of millions of unique TCR beta chains across the roughly 700 repertoires, and roughly 9.9 million of these chains were shared by at least two donors. Raw reads were error-corrected and collapsed into unique sequences with a nearest-neighbor algorithm that merged closely related sequences to remove PCR and sequencing errors. To assign V, D and J gene segments, CDR3 sequences were aligned to IMGT reference sequences. For a sequence to be retained, a match of at least six nucleotides to both a V gene segment and a J gene segment was required. Rearrangements were called productive when the CDR3 lacked stop codons and stayed in frame with V and J; all others were non-productive. CDR3 was defined by IMGT convention, running from the second conserved V-encoded cysteine to the conserved J-encoded phenylalanine. The earlier analysis of a few hundred of the donors excluded sequences that lacked an unambiguous match to a single V gene segment. In an earlier analysis of 587 of the donors, V segments were called functional above 56.7% productive rearrangements and were called segregating when the between-donor standard deviation exceeded 5%. A statistical classification framework was built for diagnosing cytomegalovirus status from the catalog of TCR beta chain sequences. A later analysis assigned V and J genes by comparing TCR nucleotide sequences with IMGT/GENE-DB human TR gene sequences. In a later analysis, CDR3 sequences and most-parsimonious VDJ recombination scenarios were assigned using the TCRdist pipeline. In a later analysis, each TCR beta chain was defined by its CDR3 amino acid sequence together with its V-gene family, and reads without a unique V-gene family were excluded. As a way to deal with suspected cross-contamination and a sequencing artifact, a later analysis dropped nearly 600 nucleotide sequences that were highly shared and had low generation probability. In a later analysis, a clonal expansion index for each public chain was calculated from normalized within-repertoire ranks of inferred template counts. A later analysis computed generation probabilities with a VDJ recombination model fitted to out-of-frame rearrangements, and checked the results against IGoR. In a later analysis, TCR-TCR, TCR-HLA and TCR-CMV co-occurrence was scored with hypergeometric tests, and a repertoire-size bias correction was applied to TCR pairs. To estimate false discovery rates, a later analysis permuted the HLA or CMV assignments 20 times. A later analysis grouped co-occurring TCRs with DBSCAN, adding TCRdist sequence similarity when clustering within HLA-allele-positive subsets. For co-occurrence clustering, repertoires with fewer than 30,000 or more than 120,000 public chains were excluded, along with five repertoires with anomalous nucleotide sharing. Sourced from immuneACCESS, this table was stored by TCRdb with only in-frame sequences that have V and J called. A share of the clones is absent; for the studies checked, an unresolved V gene accounts for under half, and the remainder has no known explanation. Clone size and V and J calls were adopted from that table, with D and trimming inferred from the DNA. The sample table holds 150,000 to 200,000 clones, of which roughly 65% were seen once. Clones ranked in the top ten supply roughly 4.5% of the sample.

The chain was built from TRBV19 and TRBJ2-1; 14 central bases correspond to TRBD2. The sequence was collected from a man between 18 and 35 years old in good health and CMV-seropositive. Sample: PBMCs. The CDR3 reads as follows: CASSKAGTSGRDEQFF. The nucleotide sequence reads as follows: TGTGCCAGTAGTAAAGCCGGGACTAGCGGGAGAGATGAGCAGTTCTTC.